These 32 T cell receptor beta chains share one sample of origin, sequenced in a study of T cell repertoires in cytomegalovirus infection. These receptors have no identified antigens. TCRdb processed the reads anew with MiXCR; each CDR3 protein has one entry. The sample has fewer than 900,000 distinct CDR3 sequences; 29% are singletons. The sequences come from cultured CD8+ T cells from PBMCs, collected from culture after CMV antigen stimulation. The origin of the receptors is a human donor in good health (CMV status not recorded). Some clones in this sample may be carry-over from other donors' samples.

This clonotype was counted a few times. The rearrangement joins TRBV4-1 to TRBJ1-1; weak D call: TRBD1 (5 bases). Germline V gene lookup returns CDR1 MGHRA and CDR2 YSYEKL. Trimming stripped 9 bases from V and 5 bases from J, with 10 bases between. CDR3 length: 11 residues. This CDR3 is CASLWGTEAFF. For the CDR3, the DNA is TGCGCCAGTCTTTGGGGGACTGAAGCTTTCTTT.

This clonotype turned up a few times. The rearrangement links TRBV24-1 to TRBJ2-2, with 7 nucleotides matching TRBD1. CDR3 size: 18 residues. Germline trimming cut 6 bases from V and 0 bases from J; bases unmatched to any gene: 12. Germline CDR1 and CDR2: KGHDR and SFDVKD. CDR3 DNA: TGTGCCACCAGTTCCCGACGAGGGACAGCCGCGAACACCGGGGAGCTGTTTTTT. This encodes CATSSRRGTAANTGELFF.

The CDR3 nucleotides read TGTGCCAGCAGCTTGGGGAACTTCCTCGGGGATGAGCAGTTCTTC. It is translated as CASSLGNFLGDEQFF. The chain combines TRBV7-3 with TRBJ2-1, with D possibly matching TRBD2 (5 bases). The length of the CDR3 is 15 residues. Germline loops: CDR1 SGHTA, CDR2 FQGTGA. V lost 3 bases to trimming and J lost 8 bases, with 17 bases between them.

V and J are TRBV7-9 and TRBJ2-1; 7 bases are a match to TRBD1. Per germline, CDR1 SEHNR and CDR2 FQNEAQ (reference sequence). The ends lost 8 bases at V and 15 bases at J; junction bases unmatched: 7. The CDR3 runs 10 residues. This CDR3 is CASGEGGPFF. The CDR3 DNA reads TGTGCCAGCGGGGAAGGGGGCCCGTTCTTC.

The chain links TRBV6-5 to TRBJ1-5; D ambiguous. The CDR3 has 15 amino acids. The germline V gene encodes CDR1 MNHEY and CDR2 SVGAGI. Trimming took 5 bases from V and 3 from J, leaving 14 bases between them. The CDR3 nucleotides read TGTGCCAGCAGTCCGGTCGGACCCAACAATCAGCCCCAGCATTTT. As protein: CASSPVGPNNQPQHF.

This clonotype was observed a handful of times. The chain uses TRBV9 and TRBJ1-1; D is undetermined. This CDR3 contains 14 residues. V gave up 0 bases and J gave up 4 bases, with 10 bases separating them. CDR1 and CDR2 (germline): SGDLS, YYNGEE. The CDR3 coding sequence is TGTGCCAGCAGCGTAGAGGTGAGTCCCACTGAAGCTTTCTTT. Translated: CASSVEVSPTEAFF.

The table lists this clonotype with many counts. The V and J genes are TRBV7-2 and TRBJ2-3, with no clear D. Germline V lookup: CDR1 SGHTA, CDR2 FQGNSA. V was shortened by 1 base and J by 0 bases, with 11 bases between the two germline ends. The CDR3 is 16 residues long. CDR3 nucleotides: TGTGCCAGCAGCTTAGAGCCGGGCCGTAGCACAGATACGCAGTATTTT. This encodes CASSLEPGRSTDTQYF.

There are a few counts of this clonotype. The chain uses TRBV12-3 or TRBV12-4 and TRBJ1-2; D not resolved. This CDR3 spans 12 amino acids. Trimming pared 4 bases from V and 3 bases from J, leaving 6 bases between. In DNA form, the CDR3 reads TGTGCCAGCAGTTCCCCTTACTATGGCTACACCTTC. It yields the protein CASSSPYYGYTF.

CDR3 residues: CASTFPQGPDTQYF. The CDR3 DNA sequence: TGTGCCAGCACCTTCCCCCAGGGACCAGATACGCAGTATTTT. The genes are TRBV11-2 and TRBJ2-3; D might be TRBD1 or TRBD2, each matching 5 bases. Germline CDR1 SGHAT, CDR2 FQNNGV. The V and J ends lost 7 bases and 4 bases respectively, with 15 bases between them. The length of the CDR3 is 14 residues.

This clonotype was observed a handful of times. The chain links TRBV10-3 to TRBJ1-4, with D tentatively TRBD1 (6 bases). The CDR3 is 14 amino acids. Germline assignment: CDR1 ENHRY and CDR2 SYGVKD. Deletions cut 3 bases from V and 4 bases from J, with 9 bases between. CDR3 DNA: TGTGCCATCAGTGACGAGGACAGTAATGAAAAACTGTTTTTT. Amino acid sequence: CAISDEDSNEKLFF.

In this sample, this clonotype turned up many times. This chain uses TRBV7-2 with TRBJ1-2; TRBD1 is a possible D gene (5 bases). CDR1 is SGHTA, CDR2 FQGNSA, per germline. V lost 1 base and J lost 5, with 23 bases in between. This CDR3 comprises 18 residues. CDR3 nucleotides: TGTGCCAGCAGCTTAGTGGTGCAGGGACGAACCCGACATTATGGCTACACCTTC. Residues: CASSLVVQGRTRHYGYTF. The complete variable domain, with remaining parts taken from reference TRBV7-2 and TRBJ1-2, reads GAGVSQSPSNKVTEKGKDVELRCDPISGHTALYWYRQSLGQGLEFLIYFQGNSAPDKSGLPSDRFSAERTGGSVSTLTIQRTQQEDSAVYLCASSLVVQGRTRHYGYTFGSGTRLTVV.

The J gene is TRBJ1-2, the V gene TRBV27, with D possibly TRBD1 on 5 matching bases. V lost 0 bases and J lost 3, with 17 bases in between. CDR1 is MNHEY and CDR2 is SMNVEV in the germline V gene (reference sequence). The CDR3 contains 17 residues. The CDR3 loop reads CASSLSAGWRVDYGYTF. In DNA, the CDR3 is TGTGCCAGCAGTTTATCGGCAGGGTGGCGGGTCGACTATGGCTACACCTTC.

This chain links TRBV6-1 with TRBJ2-1; 7 bases agree with TRBD1. The CDR3 spans 15 residues. CDR1 is MNHNS, CDR2 SASEGT, per germline. The junction had 10 bases not matched to a gene; V was cut back by 10 bases and J by 1 base. CDR3 residues: CATRTGPRSYNEQFF. The CDR3 region has the DNA TGTGCCACAAGGACAGGCCCCAGGTCCTACAATGAGCAGTTCTTC.

In its sample, this clonotype was seen a few times. The chain joins TRBV27 to TRBJ2-7; D is possibly TRBD1 or TRBD2 (5 bases each). Germline CDR1 is MNHEY and CDR2 is SMNVEV (reference sequence). V lost 7 bases and J lost 0, with 10 bases in between. The CDR3 sequence is 13 residues long. The DNA of the CDR3 is TGTGCCAGCAAGGGGAGAGCCTCCTACGAGCAGTACTTC. It yields the protein CASKGRASYEQYF.

Only a few counts were recorded for this clonotype. CDR3 sequence (DNA): TGTGCCAGCAGGCCCCGGCGGGACAGCCTTACCACAGATACGCAGTATTTT. It codes for CASRPRRDSLTTDTQYF. The rearrangement links TRBV12-3 or TRBV12-4 to TRBJ2-3; TRBD1 is a possible D gene (7 bases). Trimming shortened V by 6 bases and J by 2 bases, and 21 bases separated the two germline ends. The CDR3 runs to 17 residues.

V is TRBV28 and J is TRBJ1-2; TRBD1 might be the D (5 bases). This CDR3 region has 15 residues. The V and J ends lost 7 bases and 2 bases respectively, with 17 bases between them. CDR1 MDHEN and CDR2 SYDVKM come from the germline V gene. The CDR3 coding sequence is TGTGCCAGCAACCCGATGGGGACGGGAAACTATGGCTACACCTTC. Translated: CASNPMGTGNYGYTF.

This chain connects TRBV6-1 to TRBJ2-7; D tentatively fits TRBD1 or TRBD2 (6 bases each). Per the germline V gene, CDR1 is MNHNS and CDR2 is SASEGT. The CDR3 has 14 amino acids. Trimming took off 6 bases at V and 2 bases at J, with 14 bases between the two ends. CDR3 DNA: TGTGCCAGCAGCGCAATGGGGGGCGCCTACGAGCAGTACGTC. Encoded protein: CASSAMGGAYEQYV.

The chain combines TRBV19 with TRBJ1-1, with D maybe TRBD1 (5 bases). This CDR3 spans 14 amino acids. Germline V gene lookup returns CDR1 LNHDA and CDR2 SQIVND (reference sequence). Trimming stripped 5 bases from V and 7 bases from J, with 17 bases between. The CDR3 DNA is TGTGCCAGTAGTGGATTGGACCGGGACGGTGAAGCTTTCTTT. It is translated as CASSGLDRDGEAFF.

This clonotype has at least ten counts. V is TRBV7-2 and J is TRBJ2-6, with TRBD1 identical over 8 bases. Unmatched junction bases numbered 9, after V lost 4 bases and J lost 4 bases. This CDR3 is built from 17 residues. Germline CDR1 reads SGHTA; CDR2 reads FQGNSA. The CDR3, as DNA: TGTGCCAGCAGCTCCGGTTCCAGGGGGCAAGGGGCCAACGTCCTGACTTTC. Protein product: CASSSGSRGQGANVLTF.

This chain joins TRBV7-3 and TRBJ1-1, with 8 bases that match TRBD1. This CDR3 comprises 15 residues. Looked up from germline, CDR1 is SGHTA and CDR2 is FQGTGA. Trimming at V came to 5 bases and at J to 5 bases, leaving 10 bases not matched to a gene. CDR3 sequence (DNA): TGTGCCAGCAGCGTGACAGGGGTGGGGGGGACTGAAGCTTTCTTT. Its translation: CASSVTGVGGTEAFF.

The chain has TRBV9 and TRBJ2-1; D is ambiguous. The V gene's germline CDR1 is SGDLS and CDR2 YYNGEE. This CDR3 region has 15 residues. Between the trimmed V and J ends, which lost 4 bases and 7 bases, there was a span of 18 bases. The CDR3 coding sequence is TGTGCCAGCAGCTTTGTTGGCAACCCCCAAAATGAGCAGTTCTTC. It is translated as CASSFVGNPQNEQFF.

This clonotype turned up a few times. V usage is TRBV5-1 and J usage is TRBJ2-1, with TRBD2 matching 16 bases. The CDR3 consists of 21 residues. The V segment lost 9 bases and the J segment 0 bases; nucleotides outside the gene matches: 18. Germline V lookup: CDR1 SGHRS, CDR2 YFSETQ. The chain's CDR3 is CATKELPGLAGGPSSYNEQFF. The CDR3 coding sequence is TGCGCCACGAAAGAACTCCCGGGACTAGCGGGGGGGCCCAGCTCCTACAATGAGCAGTTCTTC.

The rearrangement joins TRBV4-1 to TRBJ2-1; no firm D call. V was trimmed by 3 bases and J by 8 bases, leaving 17 bases between them. This CDR3 comprises 15 residues. The germline V gene encodes CDR1 MGHRA and CDR2 YSYEKL. CDR3 protein: CASSQSPGQSYEQFF. The CDR3, as DNA: TGCGCCAGCAGCCAGTCCCCCGGCCAGTCCTATGAGCAGTTCTTC.

In this sample, this clonotype turned up a few times. The rearrangement links TRBV7-8 to TRBJ1-4, with a tentative D call TRBD1 (5 bases). This CDR3 comprises 14 residues. The germline gives CDR1 SGHVS, CDR2 FQNEAQ. V was clipped by 4 bases and J by 4 bases, with 10 bases between them. CDR3 protein: CASSSRAFNEKLFF. DNA of the CDR3: TGTGCCAGCAGCTCCAGGGCTTTTAATGAAAAACTGTTTTTT.

This clonotype was counted a few times. The chain links TRBV7-9 to TRBJ2-6; 7 nucleotides match TRBD1. This CDR3 has 17 amino acids. CDR1 is SEHNR, CDR2 FQNEAQ, per germline (reference sequence). Unmatched junction bases numbered 9, after V lost 4 bases and J lost 3 bases. The CDR3 is CASSYTRAGGGANVLTF. The CDR3 DNA reads as TGTGCCAGCAGCTATACCCGGGCAGGGGGTGGGGCCAACGTCCTGACTTTC. Variable domain in full (rest from reference TRBV7-9 and TRBJ2-6): DTGVSQNPRHKITKRGQNVTFRCDPISEHNRLYWYRQTLGQGPEFLTYFQNEAQLEKSRLLSDRFSAERPKGSFSTLEIQRTEQGDSAMYLCASSYTRAGGGANVLTFGAGSRLTVL.

This clonotype was recorded at least ten times. This chain connects TRBV19 to TRBJ1-6; D gene unclear. The germline CDR1 and CDR2 sequences are LNHDA and SQIVND (reference sequence). V was cut by 2 bases and J by 10 bases, with 12 bases left in between. The CDR3 runs to 14 residues. The CDR3 nucleotides read TGTGCCAGTAGTATAACGGCGAGTATGTCACCCCTCCACTTT. Protein product: CASSITASMSPLHF.

This clonotype has more than one count but fewer than ten. The chain uses TRBV10-3 and TRBJ2-2; D might be TRBD2 (6 bases). The CDR3 spans 19 residues. Trimming stripped 2 bases from V and 2 bases from J, with 21 bases between. Germline V gene lookup returns CDR1 ENHRY and CDR2 SYGVKD. The CDR3 bases are TGTGCCATCAGTGAGGTGTTTTGGCGGCAGGGAGGAAACACCGGGGAGCTGTTTTTT. This translates into CAISEVFWRQGGNTGELFF.

J is TRBJ1-2 and V is TRBV12-3 or TRBV12-4; tentative D call: TRBD1 (5 bases). The CDR3 is 14 amino acids. V lost 5 bases to trimming and J lost 8 bases, with 18 bases between them. The CDR3 nucleotides are TGTGCCAGCAGTCTCCGGGACCGTCCTCGCGGCTACACCTTC. This encodes CASSLRDRPRGYTF.

This clonotype was observed a few times. This chain joins TRBV6-6 and TRBJ2-7; D is ambiguous. V was pared by 5 bases and J by 4 bases, with 18 bases between. The CDR3 covers 15 residues. Germline V gene lookup returns CDR1 MNHNY and CDR2 SVGAGI (reference sequence). The CDR3 DNA reads as TGTGCCAGCAGTGTCCGCGATGGGATACAATACGAGCAGTACTTC. It codes for CASSVRDGIQYEQYF.

This clonotype was counted between two and nine times. The genes are TRBV19 and TRBJ2-7, with D uncertain. Germline V gene lookup returns CDR1 LNHDA and CDR2 SQIVND (reference sequence). CDR3 length: 15 amino acids. V dropped 5 bases and J dropped 2 bases, with 16 bases sitting between them. CDR3 residues: CASSPTPSRTYEQYF. The CDR3 region has the DNA TGTGCCAGTAGTCCCACCCCCAGCAGGACCTACGAGCAGTACTTC.

This chain uses TRBV7-9 with TRBJ2-3; 9 bases match TRBD1. The germline V gene encodes CDR1 SEHNR and CDR2 FQNEAQ (reference sequence). The CDR3 consists of 13 residues. Trimming cost V 4 bases and J 14 bases; bases outside gene matches: 10. CDR3 loop: CASSSPSGQGWYF. CDR3 nucleotide sequence: TGTGCCAGCAGCTCGCCTTCGGGACAGGGTTGGTATTTT.

In its sample, this clonotype was seen many times. This chain uses TRBV7-9 with TRBJ1-4; 7 positions agree with TRBD1. The CDR3 runs to 14 residues. Germline CDR1 reads SEHNR; CDR2 reads FQNEAQ (reference sequence). V lost 8 bases and J lost 5; bases outside the gene matches: 8. The DNA of the CDR3 is TGTGCCAGCGGACAGGACAGAATAAATGAAAAACTGTTTTTT. Translation: CASGQDRINEKLFF.